One sample yielded the 10 T cell receptor beta chains listed below, sequenced in a study of human T cells and chemical hapten exposure. One entry per CDR3 protein, called by TCRdb with MiXCR from the RACE reads. The profile shows tens of thousands of distinct CDR3 sequences, roughly 10% of them singletons. Described time point: patch test 3, about 24 weeks after DPC sensitization. Regarding treatment: therapeutic diphenylcyclopropenone sensitization with weekly scalp DPC. The sequenced sample was whole blood, obtained in connection with sensitization to the hapten diphenylcyclopropenone (DPC). These receptors were collected from a woman in her 50s with alopecia areata. Some clones in this sample may be carry-over from other donors' samples.

This clonotype was picked up many times. The chain joins TRBV20-1 to TRBJ2-1; TRBD2 matches 10 bases. Per germline, CDR1 DFQATT and CDR2 SNEGSKA (reference sequence). The junction had 12 bases not matched to a gene; V was cut back by 6 bases and J by 7 bases. This CDR3 comprises 15 residues. The CDR3 loop reads CSAASSGSSKNEQFF. The DNA of the CDR3 is TGCAGTGCGGCCTCTAGCGGGAGTAGCAAGAATGAGCAGTTCTTC.

Only a few counts were recorded for this clonotype. This chain uses TRBV20-1 with TRBJ2-2; unclear D gene. Germline V gives CDR1 DFQATT, CDR2 SNEGSKA (reference sequence). Trimming stripped 1 base from V and 2 bases from J, with 8 bases between. The CDR3 runs 14 residues. CDR3 DNA: TGCAGTGCTAGAGCGTCTCAAAACACCGGGGAGCTGTTTTTT. Its translation: CSARASQNTGELFF.

Many counts were recorded for this clonotype. The chain uses TRBV20-1 and TRBJ1-3, with TRBD1 identical over 11 bases. Losses at the gene ends were 6 bases for V and 7 bases for J; bases not matched to a gene: 8. Per the germline V gene, CDR1 is DFQATT and CDR2 is SNEGSKA (reference sequence). This CDR3 has 14 residues. CDR3 sequence (DNA): TGCAGTGCAGAACCGGGACAGGGGGGCAACACCATATATTTT. Translated: CSAEPGQGGNTIYF.

The chain couples TRBV28 to TRBJ2-7; weak D call: TRBD1 (5 bases). Germline V gene data show CDR1 as MDHEN and CDR2 as SYDVKM. Deletions cut 7 bases from V and 4 bases from J, with 26 bases between. This CDR3 is 17 amino acids long. DNA for the CDR3: TGTGCCAGCACCGCTTACCCCTGGGGCACCGCTAATTACGAGCAGTACTTC. This codes for CASTAYPWGTANYEQYF. Filled out from reference TRBV28 and TRBJ2-7, the complete variable domain reads DVKVTQSSRYLVKRTGEKVFLECVQDMDHENMFWYRQDPGLGLRLIYFSYDVKMKEKGDIPEGYSVSREKKERFSLILESASTNQTSMYLCASTAYPWGTANYEQYFGPGTRLTVT.

This rearrangement joins TRBV28 to TRBJ1-1, with D perhaps matching TRBD1 (5 bases). There are 15 residues in the CDR3. Germline loops: CDR1 MDHEN, CDR2 SYDVKM. V shed 4 bases and J shed 0 bases, with 12 bases lying between them. The CDR3 loop reads CASSSRGAVNTEAFF. The DNA of the CDR3 is TGTGCCAGCAGTTCTCGAGGGGCAGTGAACACTGAAGCTTTCTTT.

This clonotype was detected many times. The rearrangement uses TRBV27 and TRBJ1-6; TRBD1 matches at 7 bases. Germline CDR1 MNHEY, CDR2 SMNVEV (reference sequence). The CDR3 runs 14 residues. V trimming: 6 bases; J trimming: 6 bases; junction bases outside the gene matches: 5. The CDR3 nucleotides read TGTGCCAGCAGCGAGGACAGGCGTAATTCACCCCTCCACTTT. Encoded protein: CASSEDRRNSPLHF.

The chain has TRBV29-1 and TRBJ2-3; D is perhaps TRBD1 (5 bases). Trimming took off 1 base at V and 6 bases at J, with 11 bases between the two ends. CDR1 and CDR2 from the germline V gene are SQVTM and ANQGSEA. The length of the CDR3 is 13 residues. The CDR3 is CSVEGVGVDTQYF. In DNA, the CDR3 is TGCAGCGTTGAAGGGGTAGGGGTGGATACGCAGTATTTT.

This clonotype was seen a handful of times. The V gene is TRBV28, the J gene TRBJ1-4, with unresolved D. Germline V gives CDR1 MDHEN, CDR2 SYDVKM. Trimming shortened V by 5 bases and J by 0 bases, and 10 bases separated the two germline ends. CDR3 length: 15 residues. The CDR3 region is CASSTRWATNEKLFF. The DNA for the CDR3 is TGTGCCAGCAGTACCCGCTGGGCAACTAATGAAAAACTGTTTTTT.

This clonotype was seen ten or more times. This chain links TRBV7-9 with TRBJ2-3, with D unclear. The CDR3 has 15 residues. V was shortened by 3 bases and J by 0 bases, with 10 bases between the two germline ends. CDR1 is SEHNR and CDR2 is FQNEAQ in the germline V gene (reference sequence). DNA for the CDR3: TGTGCCAGCAGCTTCTCCAGATCTAGCACAGATACGCAGTATTTT. As protein: CASSFSRSSTDTQYF.

This clonotype was observed many times. The J gene is TRBJ2-3, the V gene TRBV7-2; D not resolved. CDR3 length: 12 residues. V gave up 2 bases and J gave up 4 bases, with 4 bases separating them. The germline CDR1 and CDR2 sequences are SGHTA and FQGNSA. The CDR3 here is CASSLYSDTQYF. The CDR3 DNA reads as TGTGCCAGCAGCTTATACTCAGATACGCAGTATTTT.